This TCR beta chain was recorded in a study of regulatory T cells in long-lasting Graves disease. Regarding the study as a whole: Persistent disease showed a preference for TRBV28, TRBJ1-2 and TRBJ2-5.

Arm-PCR of CDR3 regions and iRepertoire HTBI primers were the basis on which TCR beta libraries were built. In TCRdb, the multiplex PCR reads were re-called with MiXCR into one record per CDR3 protein. The sample lists under 500,000 distinct CDR3 sequences; around 20% were seen once. Germline V CDR1 and CDR2: SEHNR, FQNEAQ (reference sequence). Trimming took off 2 bases at V and 6 bases at J, with 10 bases between the two ends. This CDR3 has 14 residues. Time point described: persistent/refractory GD, antithyroid drugs over 5 years with positive TRAb. The TCR library was made from RNA extracted from PBMCs. Of note for this clonotype: What it binds is not known.

This receptor was obtained from a female donor with Graves disease. The rearrangement links TRBV7-9 to TRBJ2-2; no definite D call. The sample was peripheral blood mononuclear cells (PBMCs), taken when the disease was refractory, from a patient treated with antithyroid drugs. CDR3 region: CASSLRALAGELFF. The CDR3 DNA follows: TGTGCCAGCAGCTTAAGGGCTCTCGCCGGGGAGCTGTTTTTT. Looking up the rest from reference TRBV7-9 and TRBJ2-2 gives the full variable domain: DTGVSQNPRHKITKRGQNVTFRCDPISEHNRLYWYRQTLGQGPEFLTYFQNEAQLEKSRLLSDRFSAERPKGSFSTLEIQRTEQGDSAMYLCASSLRALAGELFFGEGSRLTVL.